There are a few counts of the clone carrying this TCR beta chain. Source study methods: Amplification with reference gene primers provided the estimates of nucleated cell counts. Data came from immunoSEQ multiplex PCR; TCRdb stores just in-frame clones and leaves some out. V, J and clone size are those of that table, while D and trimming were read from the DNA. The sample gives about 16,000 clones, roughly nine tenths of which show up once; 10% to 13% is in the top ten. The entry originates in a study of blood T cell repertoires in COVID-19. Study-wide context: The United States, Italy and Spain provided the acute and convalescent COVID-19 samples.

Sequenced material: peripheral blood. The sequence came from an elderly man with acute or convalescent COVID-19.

For the CDR3, the DNA is TGTGCCAGCAGTCTCGAAGGGGGGGGGAATCAGCCCCAGCATTTT. It is translated as CASSLEGGGNQPQHF. This chain joins TRBV11-2 and TRBJ1-5; TRBD1 is a possible D gene (6 bases). CDR3 length equals 15 residues. CDR1 and CDR2 (germline): SGHAT, FQNNGV. V was shortened by 6 bases and J by 4 bases, with 16 bases between the two germline ends. Using reference TRBV11-2 and TRBJ1-5 for the parts outside the CDR3, the full variable domain is EAGVAQSPRYKIIEKRQSVAFWCNPISGHATLYWYQQILGQGPKLLIQFQNNGVVDDSQLPKDRFSAERLKGVDSTLKIQPAKLEDSAVYLCASSLEGGGNQPQHFGDGTRLSIL.